The clone carrying this T cell receptor beta chain occurred once. What it binds is unknown. The record originates from a study of CD8 T cells in Susac syndrome. Study-wide findings and caveats: The TCR sequencing and HLA analysis in the study involved a relatively small number of individuals, as the study acknowledged.

From blood CD8+ and CD4+ T cells, TCR beta sequences were generated. V lost 1 base and J 6 bases, leaving 10 bases between the germline ends. The CDR3 is 14 residues long. Germline assignment: CDR1 SEHNR and CDR2 FQNEAQ (reference sequence). Random hexamers served to reverse transcribe roughly 0.5 to 1 ug RNA. Each CDR3 protein gets one entry after TCRdb re-called the immunoSEQ multiplex PCR reads with MiXCR. The data contain about 140,000 distinct CDR3 sequences, roughly 95% of them singletons. This clonotype was obtained from a human donor in good health. Sequencing was performed on CD4+ T cells from PBMCs. The chain has TRBV7-9 and TRBJ2-4; D unclear. DNA of the CDR3: TGTGCCAGCAGCTTAGTGGGGAAAGGAAACATTCAGTACTTC. Protein: CASSLVGKGNIQYF.